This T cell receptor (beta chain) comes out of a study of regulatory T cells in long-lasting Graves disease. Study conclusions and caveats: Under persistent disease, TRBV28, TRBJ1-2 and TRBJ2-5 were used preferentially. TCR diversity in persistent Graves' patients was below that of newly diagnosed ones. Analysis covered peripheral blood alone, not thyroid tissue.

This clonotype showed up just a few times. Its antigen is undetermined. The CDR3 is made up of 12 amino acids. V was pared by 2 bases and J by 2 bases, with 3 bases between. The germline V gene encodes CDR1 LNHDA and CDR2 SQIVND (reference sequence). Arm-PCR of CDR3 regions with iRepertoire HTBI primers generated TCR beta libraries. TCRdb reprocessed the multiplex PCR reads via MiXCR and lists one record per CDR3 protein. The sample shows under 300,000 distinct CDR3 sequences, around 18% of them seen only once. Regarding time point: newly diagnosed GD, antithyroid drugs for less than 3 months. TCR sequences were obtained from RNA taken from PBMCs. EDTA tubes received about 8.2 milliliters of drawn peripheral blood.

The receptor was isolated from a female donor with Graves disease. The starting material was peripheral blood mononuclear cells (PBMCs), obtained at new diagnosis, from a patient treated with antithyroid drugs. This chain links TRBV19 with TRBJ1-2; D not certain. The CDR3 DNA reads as TGTGCCAGTAGTATACGGAACTATGGCTACACCTTC. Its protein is CASSIRNYGYTF.